Listed below are T cell receptor beta chains from one sample, sequenced in a study of blood T cell repertoires in COVID-19. Repertoires were generated with immunoSEQ multiplex PCR, while TCRdb's copy carries only in-frame clones and drops some. Of fewer than 20,000 clones in the sample, approximately 85% were seen once. Specimen: peripheral blood. The receptors come from an elderly man with active COVID-19. CDR3s include the opening cysteine and the closing phenylalanine or tryptophan. Each record gives: J gene, D gene, V gene, CDR3 protein, CDR3 DNA. D genes are given only for firm matches.

j_call: TRBJ1-1
d_call: TRBD1
v_call: TRBV9
cdr3_aa: CASSAKGGAGTEAFF
cdr3_nt: TGTGCCAGCAGCGCCAAAGGGGGCGCGGGCACTGAAGCTTTCTTT

j_call: TRBJ1-1
d_call: TRBD1
v_call: TRBV28
cdr3_aa: CASSSTGGRTEAFF
cdr3_nt: TGTGCCAGCAGCTCCACAGGGGGTAGGACTGAAGCTTTCTTT

j_call: TRBJ2-7
d_call: TRBD1
v_call: TRBV29-1
cdr3_aa: CSVGDSPYEQYF
cdr3_nt: TGCAGCGTTGGGGACAGCCCCTACGAGCAGTACTTC

j_call: TRBJ2-1
d_call: TRBD2
v_call: TRBV13
cdr3_aa: CASRRLAGGPGEQFF
cdr3_nt: TGTGCCAGCAGAAGACTAGCGGGAGGGCCTGGTGAGCAGTTCTTC

j_call: TRBJ2-7
d_call: TRBD2
v_call: TRBV19
cdr3_aa: CASSRSGIQPYEQYF
cdr3_nt: TGTGCCAGTAGCAGAAGCGGGATTCAGCCCTACGAGCAGTACTTC

j_call: TRBJ2-2
d_call: -
v_call: TRBV24-1
cdr3_aa: CATSAVALGELFF
cdr3_nt: TGTGCCACCAGTGCGGTTGCCCTCGGGGAGCTGTTTTTT

j_call: TRBJ2-7
d_call: TRBD1
v_call: TRBV18
cdr3_aa: CASSSGTGGAYEQYF
cdr3_nt: TGTGCCAGCTCATCAGGGACAGGGGGGGCCTACGAGCAGTACTTC

j_call: TRBJ2-7
d_call: TRBD1
v_call: TRBV29-1
cdr3_aa: CSASASNRGRVQYF
cdr3_nt: TGCAGCGCCTCCGCATCCAACAGGGGGCGCGTGCAGTACTTC

j_call: TRBJ1-6
d_call: -
v_call: TRBV3-1/TRBV3-2
cdr3_aa: CASSQEEGPQDSPLHF
cdr3_nt: TGTGCCAGCAGCCAAGAAGAAGGCCCCCAGGATTCACCCCTCCACTTT

j_call: TRBJ2-7
d_call: -
v_call: TRBV30
cdr3_aa: CAWRRGPGEQYF
cdr3_nt: TGTGCCTGGAGGCGGGGACCTGGCGAGCAGTACTTC

j_call: TRBJ2-7
d_call: TRBD2
v_call: TRBV6-5
cdr3_aa: CASSFRGGGYEQYF
cdr3_nt: TGTGCCAGCAGTTTTCGGGGGGGAGGCTACGAGCAGTACTTC

j_call: TRBJ2-5
d_call: -
v_call: TRBV7-2
cdr3_aa: CASSDDLGLETQYF
cdr3_nt: TGTGCCAGCAGCGACGACTTAGGCTTAGAGACCCAGTACTTC

j_call: TRBJ1-2
d_call: -
v_call: TRBV5-4
cdr3_aa: CASSFLLGADYGYTF
cdr3_nt: TGTGCCAGCAGCTTTCTGTTAGGGGCGGACTATGGCTACACCTTC

j_call: TRBJ2-1
d_call: TRBD1
v_call: TRBV7-9
cdr3_aa: CASSFPGTGVYNEQFF
cdr3_nt: TGTGCCAGCAGCTTTCCCGGGACAGGGGTCTACAATGAGCAGTTCTTC

j_call: TRBJ2-5
d_call: TRBD1
v_call: TRBV27
cdr3_aa: CASSFYSLPGDRGPETQYF
cdr3_nt: TGTGCCAGCAGTTTTTACAGCCTACCCGGGGACAGGGGCCCGGAGACCCAGTACTTC

j_call: TRBJ2-7
d_call: TRBD1
v_call: TRBV5-5
cdr3_aa: CASSLLGQDVYEQYF
cdr3_nt: TGTGCCAGCAGCTTGTTAGGACAGGATGTTTACGAGCAGTACTTC

j_call: TRBJ2-7
d_call: TRBD1
v_call: TRBV2
cdr3_aa: CASSVNNRGPYEQYF
cdr3_nt: TGTGCCAGCAGTGTCAATAACAGGGGGCCCTACGAGCAGTACTTC